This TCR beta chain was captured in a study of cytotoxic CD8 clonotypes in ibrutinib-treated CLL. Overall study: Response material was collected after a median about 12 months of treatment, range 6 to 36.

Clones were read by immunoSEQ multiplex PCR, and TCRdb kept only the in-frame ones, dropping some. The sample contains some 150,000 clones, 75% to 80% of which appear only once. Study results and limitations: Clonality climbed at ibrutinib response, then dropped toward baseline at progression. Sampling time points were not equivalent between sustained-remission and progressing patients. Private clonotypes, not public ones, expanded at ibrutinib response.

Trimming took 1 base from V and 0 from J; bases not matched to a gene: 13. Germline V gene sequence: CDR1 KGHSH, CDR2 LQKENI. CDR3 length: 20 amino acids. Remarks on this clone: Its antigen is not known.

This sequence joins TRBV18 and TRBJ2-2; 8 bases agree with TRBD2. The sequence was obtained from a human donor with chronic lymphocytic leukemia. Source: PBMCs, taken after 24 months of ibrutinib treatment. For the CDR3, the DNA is TGTGCCAGCTCACCACATGTATTTAGCGGGAAGCTGTCGAACACCGGGGAGCTGTTTTTT. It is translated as CASSPHVFSGKLSNTGELFF.